Below, 32 T cell receptor beta chains from the same sample are listed, as sequenced in a study of T-cell memory formation after mild COVID-19 (dated by TCRdb to about 2021). The method behind the library was 5' RACE. The sequencer listed for this sample is Illumina NovaSeq 6000. The public sequencing data were trimmed at Q25 with fastp and processed into clonotypes with MiXCR by TCRdb, which kept only in-frame beta chains. Each entry merges the rows of one CDR3 protein and shows their most common DNA and genes. The sample table records 100,000 or so distinct CDR3 sequences; over 8.5% of these occur just once. The ten top clones hold around 39% of the sample. The sample consisted of PBMCs or a T cell subset sorted from them (not recorded which). The source is a man between 18 and 35 years old who had mild COVID-19 (a few samples of this study predate the infection). The sample titles of this study are shuffled in the database, so cell type and time point are left out; the donor was told from shared clones.

This clonotype has a handful of counts. The gene calls are TRBV4-1 and TRBJ1-4, with TRBD1 matching over 7 bases. V was pared by 9 bases and J by 2 bases, with 3 bases of the junction left unmatched. Looked up from germline, CDR1 is MGHRA and CDR2 is YSYEKL. The CDR3 has 13 amino acids. Here the CDR3 reads CASKTGTNEKLFF. As DNA, the CDR3 is TGCGCCAGTAAGACAGGGACTAATGAAAAACTGTTTTTT.

V and J are TRBV28 and TRBJ1-5; weak D call: TRBD1 (6 bases). The CDR3 loop spans 14 amino acids. The germline gives CDR1 MDHEN, CDR2 SYDVKM. Trimming took 5 bases from V and 1 from J, leaving 9 bases between them. This CDR3 reads CASSPTGSNQPQHF. The DNA of the CDR3 is TGTGCCAGCAGTCCTACAGGGAGCAATCAGCCCCAGCATTTT.

This clonotype was seen a few times. This rearrangement joins TRBV7-9 to TRBJ2-3; 9 nucleotides agree with TRBD2. V shed 11 bases and J 10 bases; nucleotides not matched to a gene: 4. Germline-derived CDR1 and CDR2 are SEHNR and FQNEAQ (reference sequence). The CDR3 totals 10 residues. Here the CDR3 reads CAELAGPQYF. CDR3 coding DNA: TGTGCCGAGCTAGCGGGGCCGCAGTATTTT.

J is TRBJ2-1 and V is TRBV5-1; unclear D gene. CDR3 length: 12 residues. The germline CDR1 and CDR2 sequences are SGHRS and YFSETQ. V lost 5 bases, J lost 12 bases, and 15 bases lay in between. The CDR3 loop reads CASSNTKWGQFF. DNA for the CDR3: TGCGCCAGCAGTAATACTAAGTGGGGGCAGTTCTTC.

V is TRBV12-3 or TRBV12-4 and J is TRBJ1-1; a weak D match, TRBD1 (6 bases). V was cut by 2 bases and J by 11 bases, with 21 bases left in between. The CDR3 sequence is 15 residues long. The CDR3: CASSLLGQRPPGAFF. In nucleotides, the CDR3 is TGTGCCAGCAGTTTACTCGGACAGAGACCCCCAGGGGCTTTCTTT.

The chain employs TRBV7-9 and TRBJ1-1; D ambiguous. The CDR3 runs 14 residues. V was pared by 2 bases and J by 1 base, with 8 bases between. CDR1 and CDR2 from the germline V gene are SEHNR and FQNEAQ (reference sequence). CDR3 sequence: CASSLNGRNTEAFF. The CDR3 DNA reads TGTGCCAGCAGCTTAAACGGCCGGAACACTGAAGCTTTCTTT.

The gene calls are TRBV6-6 and TRBJ1-3; the D is unclear. Germline loops: CDR1 MNHNY, CDR2 SVGAGI (reference sequence). V was trimmed by 0 bases and J by 3 bases, leaving 15 bases between them. The CDR3 is 17 amino acids. This CDR3 is CASSYSHEVGYGNTIYF. DNA of the CDR3: TGTGCCAGCAGTTACTCCCACGAGGTCGGGTATGGAAACACCATATATTTT.

The table lists this clonotype with a few counts. CDR3 amino acids: CASSQGGTTSSPLHF. CDR3 in DNA: TGCGCCAGCAGCCAAGGGGGCACAACGAGTTCACCCCTCCACTTT. V and J are TRBV4-1 and TRBJ1-6; TRBD1 might be the D (5 bases). CDR3 length: 15 amino acids. Trimming cost V 1 base and J 9 bases, with 13 bases left between them. Germline CDR1 reads MGHRA; CDR2 reads YSYEKL.

In its sample, this clonotype was seen a few times. V gene TRBV4-3 combines with J gene TRBJ2-3; the D gene is possibly TRBD1 (5 bases). V lost 6 bases and J 1 base, leaving 14 bases between the germline ends. The CDR3 contains 15 residues. Germline V gene data show CDR1 as LGHNA and CDR2 as YSLEER. The CDR3 DNA follows: TGCGCCAGCAGTCGTCTGGGGCGCGGCACAGATACGCAGTATTTT. It yields the protein CASSRLGRGTDTQYF.

The rearrangement uses TRBV15 and TRBJ2-3; D not certain. Trimming pared 3 bases from V and 2 bases from J, leaving 0 bases between. This CDR3 comprises 11 residues. Germline values: CDR1 LNHNV, CDR2 YYDKDF (reference sequence). In DNA form, the CDR3 reads TGTGCCACCAGCAGCACAGATACGCAGTATTTT. Amino acids: CATSSTDTQYF.

This clonotype has more than one count but fewer than ten. This CDR3 is CASSSPVHRGGAVDEQYF. The CDR3 nucleotides are TGTGCCAGCAGCTCCCCCGTCCACCGAGGGGGGGCCGTAGACGAGCAGTACTTC. This chain links TRBV7-8 with TRBJ2-7; D perhaps matches TRBD2 (7 bases). Germline V gene lookup returns CDR1 SGHVS and CDR2 FQNEAQ. Deletions cut 4 bases from V and 5 bases from J, with 27 bases between. CDR3 size: 18 residues.

This clonotype has at least ten counts. The V gene is TRBV15, the J gene TRBJ1-5, with D unresolved. CDR3 size: 12 residues. CDR1 is LNHNV and CDR2 is YYDKDF in the germline V gene (reference sequence). The V and J ends lost 3 bases and 3 bases respectively, with 3 bases between them. The CDR3 spells CATSSPNQPQHF. In nucleotides, the CDR3 is TGTGCCACCAGCAGTCCCAATCAGCCCCAGCATTTT. The variable domain in full, with the rest retrieved from reference TRBV15 and TRBJ1-5, is DAMVIQNPRYQVTQFGKPVTLSCSQTLNHNVMYWYQQKSSQAPKLLFHYYDKDFNNEADTPDNFQSRRPNTSFCFLDIRSPGLGDTAMYLCATSSPNQPQHFGDGTRLSIL.

This clonotype has just a few counts. The rearrangement links TRBV7-9 to TRBJ1-2, with 9 bases fitting TRBD1. With V trimmed by 4 bases and J by 3 bases, 6 bases remained unmatched. Per germline, CDR1 SEHNR and CDR2 FQNEAQ (reference sequence). This CDR3 is 15 amino acids long. This CDR3 is CASSSWTGVDYGYTF. The DNA of the CDR3 is TGTGCCAGCAGCTCTTGGACAGGGGTAGACTATGGCTACACCTTC.

There are a few counts of this clonotype. The chain uses TRBV7-9 and TRBJ2-2, with no clear D. Germline CDR1 SEHNR, CDR2 FQNEAQ (reference sequence). V was trimmed by 7 bases and J by 6 bases, leaving 18 bases between them. The CDR3 contains 15 residues. The CDR3 is CASILRGWEAGELFF. Written as DNA, the CDR3 is TGTGCCAGCATCCTCCGTGGTTGGGAAGCCGGGGAGCTGTTTTTT.

This clonotype was picked up a small number of times. This chain links TRBV20-1 with TRBJ2-5; D unresolved. Germline assignment: CDR1 DFQATT and CDR2 SNEGSKA (reference sequence). This CDR3 is 13 amino acids long. V lost 5 bases to trimming and J lost 0 bases, with 10 bases between them. As DNA, the CDR3 is TGCAGTGCTTCCGACTTGTACCAAGAGACCCAGTACTTC. Translation: CSASDLYQETQYF.

The rearrangement joins TRBV3-1 to TRBJ2-4; either TRBD1 or TRBD2 may fit D (5 bases each). The CDR3 spans 15 residues. In germline, CDR1 is LGHDT, CDR2 YNNKEL (reference sequence). V lost 4 bases, J lost 5 bases, and 15 bases lay in between. DNA of the CDR3: TGTGCCAGCAGCCGCCCAAAGCGAGGGGAAAACATTCAGTACTTC. It codes for CASSRPKRGENIQYF.

The sample holds many counts of this clonotype. This chain uses TRBV6-5 with TRBJ2-7; TRBD1 aligns across 7 bases. The CDR3 is made up of 14 amino acids. The V segment lost 6 bases and the J segment 3 bases; nucleotides outside the gene matches: 8. Per the germline V gene, CDR1 is MNHEY and CDR2 is SVGAGI. CDR3 nucleotide sequence: TGTGCCAGCAGCAAACACAGGGGAAGCTACGAGCAGTACGTC. Translation gives CASSKHRGSYEQYV.

The rearrangement links TRBV20-1 to TRBJ2-5, with TRBD2 matching over 9 bases. Germline assignment: CDR1 DFQATT and CDR2 SNEGSKA (reference sequence). This CDR3 comprises 18 residues. V shed 0 bases, J shed 4 bases, and the junction held 15 bases outside the gene matches. CDR3 loop: CSARDMEASSGGLETQYF. The CDR3 bases are TGCAGTGCTAGAGATATGGAGGCGAGTAGCGGGGGATTAGAGACCCAGTACTTC.

This clonotype has at least ten counts. V and J are TRBV7-8 and TRBJ2-2; the D is unclear. The CDR3 contains 15 residues. Per the germline V gene, CDR1 is SGHVS and CDR2 is FQNEAQ. V was pared by 7 bases and J by 1 base, with 13 bases between. CDR3 in amino acids: CASNPGRWNTGELFF. The CDR3 DNA sequence: TGTGCCAGCAACCCCGGACGGTGGAACACCGGGGAGCTGTTTTTT.

This chain uses TRBV10-3 with TRBJ2-1; tentative D call: TRBD2 (6 bases). Trimming removed 3 bases at V and 8 bases at J, with 17 bases between. Germline V gene data show CDR1 as ENHRY and CDR2 as SYGVKD. The CDR3 runs to 15 residues. CDR3 sequence: CAISEDPQGGDEQFF. CDR3 bases: TGTGCCATCAGTGAAGACCCTCAGGGCGGGGATGAGCAGTTCTTC.

At least ten counts were recorded for this clonotype. The genes are TRBV7-9 and TRBJ2-7, with D maybe TRBD2 (5 bases). The germline V gene encodes CDR1 SEHNR and CDR2 FQNEAQ (reference sequence). The CDR3 consists of 14 residues. V lost 3 bases and J 2 bases, leaving 11 bases between the germline ends. This CDR3 is CASSFPRETYEQYF. The CDR3 DNA is TGTGCCAGCAGCTTCCCGAGGGAGACCTACGAGCAGTACTTC.

Ten or more counts support this clonotype. This chain links TRBV24-1 with TRBJ2-5; the D is unclear. CDR3 length: 15 amino acids. Germline assignment: CDR1 KGHDR and CDR2 SFDVKD. V gave up 1 base and J gave up 3 bases, with 11 bases separating them. The CDR3 nucleotides read TGTGCCACCAGTGATTTACAAGGTGCCGAAGAGACCCAGTACTTC. This translates into CATSDLQGAEETQYF.

The sample holds many counts of this clonotype. The chain couples TRBV7-6 to TRBJ2-3; D may be TRBD1 or TRBD2 (5 bases each). Germline V lookup: CDR1 SGHVS, CDR2 FNYEAQ. The CDR3 contains 16 residues. Trimming shortened V by 2 bases and J by 2 bases, and 14 bases separated the two germline ends. CDR3 nucleotide sequence: TGTGCCAGCAGCTTACGGGACCAACTTCTCACAGATACGCAGTATTTT. Its translation: CASSLRDQLLTDTQYF. Full variable domain (remainder filled in from reference TRBV7-6 and TRBJ2-3): GAGVSQSPRYKVTKRGQDVALRCDPISGHVSLYWYRQALGQGPEFLTYFNYEAQQDKSGLPNDRFSAERPEGSISTLTIQRTEQRDSAMYRCASSLRDQLLTDTQYFGPGTRLTVL.

The J gene is TRBJ1-5, the V gene TRBV14, with D hard to call. This CDR3 is 14 amino acids long. V was shortened by 5 bases and J by 3 bases, with 11 bases between the two germline ends. The V gene's germline CDR1 is SGHDN and CDR2 FVKESK. CDR3 sequence: CASSSGQDNQPQHF. The CDR3 nucleotides are TGTGCCAGCAGCTCTGGGCAGGACAATCAGCCCCAGCATTTT. Drawing the rest from reference TRBV14 and TRBJ1-5, the complete variable domain is EAGVTQFPSHSVIEKGQTVTLRCDPISGHDNLYWYRRVMGKEIKFLLHFVKESKQDESGMPNNRFLAERTGGTYSTLKVQPAELEDSGVYFCASSSGQDNQPQHFGDGTRLSIL.

This clonotype was detected only a few times. This chain connects TRBV20-1 to TRBJ2-1, with D hard to call. The CDR3 is made up of 11 amino acids. Looked up from germline, CDR1 is DFQATT and CDR2 is SNEGSKA (reference sequence). The CDR3 sequence is CSGLLYNEQFF. CDR3 in DNA: TGCAGCGGGCTGTTGTACAATGAGCAGTTCTTC.

This clonotype was recorded a few times. This chain joins TRBV27 and TRBJ1-5; 10 bases line up with TRBD1. The CDR3 runs to 15 residues. In germline, CDR1 is MNHEY, CDR2 SMNVEV (reference sequence). With 4 bases clipped from V and 2 bases from J, the junction kept 2 bases outside the gene matches. This CDR3 is CASSYGTGGNQPQHF. CDR3 nucleotide sequence: TGTGCCAGCAGTTATGGGACAGGGGGCAATCAGCCCCAGCATTTT.

This clonotype was observed a few times. The rearrangement links TRBV12-3 or TRBV12-4 to TRBJ1-2; possible D gene TRBD1, 6 bases. Trimming removed 8 bases at V and 7 bases at J, with 14 bases between. The CDR3 runs to 12 residues. For the CDR3, the DNA is TGTGCCAGCCGGGGGGCGATGGCTGGCTACACCTTC. Translated, it gives CASRGAMAGYTF.

This clonotype was seen a single time. The chain uses TRBV5-1 and TRBJ1-4, with TRBD1 matching over 7 bases. The CDR3 length is 16 residues. With V trimmed by 0 bases and J by 0 bases, 2 bases remained unmatched. CDR1 SGHRS and CDR2 YFSETQ come from the germline V gene. CDR3: CASSLGQGATNEKLFF. The CDR3 DNA reads as TGCGCCAGCAGCTTGGGACAGGGAGCAACTAATGAAAAACTGTTTTTT.

This clonotype was seen more than once but under ten times. The V and J genes are TRBV18 and TRBJ2-5; TRBD2 aligns across 7 bases. The CDR3 is 16 residues long. The junction had 7 bases not matched to a gene; V was cut back by 0 bases and J by 3 bases. Germline V gene sequence: CDR1 KGHSH, CDR2 LQKENI. In DNA, the CDR3 is TGTGCCAGCTCACCACCGGCCGGGACTAAGAAAGAGACCCAGTACTTC. Amino acid sequence: CASSPPAGTKKETQYF.

A few counts support this clonotype. The CDR3 loop is CASSLRREDEKLFF. The CDR3 nucleotides read TGTGCCAGCAGTCTCCGGAGGGAAGATGAAAAACTGTTTTTT. V gene TRBV7-9 combines with J gene TRBJ1-4, with D hard to call. Trimming left V 6 bases short and J 6 bases short, with 14 bases between. This CDR3 comprises 14 residues. CDR1 and CDR2 (germline): SEHNR, FQNEAQ (reference sequence).

This clonotype came up a few times. V gene TRBV4-1 combines with J gene TRBJ1-5, with D possibly being TRBD1 (5 bases). Germline V gene lookup returns CDR1 MGHRA and CDR2 YSYEKL. CDR3 length: 14 residues. V shed 0 bases and J shed 7 bases, with 10 bases lying between them. CDR3 residues: CASSQDPGLQPQHF. DNA for the CDR3: TGCGCCAGCAGCCAAGATCCGGGGCTGCAGCCCCAGCATTTT.

This clonotype was counted only a few times. This rearrangement joins TRBV12-3 or TRBV12-4 to TRBJ2-1, with 13 bases matching TRBD2. CDR3 length: 18 amino acids. V trimming: 5 bases; J trimming: 3 bases; junction bases outside the gene matches: 10. As DNA, the CDR3 is TGTGCCAGCAGTCCACAGACTAGCGGGGGGCTAGGCTACAATGAGCAGTTCTTC. Its translation is CASSPQTSGGLGYNEQFF.